This paragraph reports one TCR beta chain. Participants were placed into cohorts based on the clinical history they reported. As handled by the study authors: Estimation of nucleated cell counts was performed using reference gene primer amplification. Some clones are missing from TCRdb's copy, which holds only in-frame ones; the method was immunoSEQ multiplex PCR. Clone size and the V and J calls come from that table; the DNA yielded D and trimming. The sample has 200,000 to 250,000 clones; less than 90% are singletons. This sample is part of a study of blood T cell repertoires in COVID-19. The overall study: The United States, Italy and Spain were the sources of the acute and convalescent COVID-19 samples. In each case, the material was cDNA or gDNA derived from T cells, B-cell-depleted T cells, or PBMCs.

The CDR3 has 15 residues. After removal of 3 bases from V and 3 bases from J, the junction contained 3 bases not matched to a gene. Per germline, CDR1 SGHTA and CDR2 FQGNSA. This receptor was identified in a woman between 40 and 50 years old who had recovered from COVID-19. The specimen was PBMCs or T cells enriched from blood (not recorded which). The chain combines TRBV7-2 with TRBJ2-7; 12 nucleotides agree with TRBD2. The CDR3 region is CASSFATSGGYEQYF. The CDR3 DNA follows: TGTGCCAGCAGCTTTGCGACTAGCGGGGGCTACGAGCAGTACTTC.